The T cell receptor beta chain under discussion was sequenced for a study of CD8+ T cells in alopecia areata. Study in general: Among treated patients, oral tofacitinib was administered at 5 to 10 mg twice daily. Study-wide points: Normal scalp had lower clonality than lesional scalp, with alopecia totalis/universalis lesions showing this most strongly.

Trimming removed 2 bases from V and 3 bases from J; junction bases left unmatched: 6. Germline loops: CDR1 MRHNA, CDR2 SNTAGT. The CDR3 is 16 residues long. TCR sequencing used cDNA made by reverse transcription of extracted RNA. Clones were read by immunoSEQ multiplex PCR, and TCRdb kept only the in-frame ones, dropping some. The sample contains approximately 100,000 clones, 85% to 90% of which appear only once. Stated treatment: oral pan-JAK inhibitor, 5-10 mg twice daily. Both CD4+ and CD8+ T cells were separated by sorting PBMCs. A word on this clone: Antigen unknown. Additional DNA sequences in this sample encode the identical CDR3.

This chain joins TRBV6-4 and TRBJ2-3, with TRBD2 identical over 9 bases. The sequencing used CD8+ T cells sorted from blood, collected at approximately week 30, from a patient treated with tofacitinib. The clonotype was recovered from a human donor with alopecia areata. Here the CDR3 reads CASSDGAGGPTDTQYF. The CDR3 nucleotides are TGTGCCAGCAGTGACGGGGCGGGGGGGCCGACAGATACGCAGTATTTT.